This TCR beta chain was obtained from a study of blood T cell repertoires in COVID-19. Study in general: COVID-19 samples, acute and convalescent, were from the United States, Italy and Spain. From T cells, B-cell-depleted T cells, or PBMCs came the material, which was cDNA or gDNA.

Study processing details: Counts of nucleated cells, estimated from reference gene primer amplification, were obtained. Sequenced by immunoSEQ multiplex PCR; TCRdb stores in-frame clones only, minus some. V and J calls plus clone size are reproduced from that table; the DNA served to infer D and trimming. This repertoire shows 240,000 or so clones, around 87% found once; its top ten account for about 3.5%. The clonotype originates from a woman in her thirties or forties with acute COVID-19. The sample consisted of PBMCs or T cells enriched from blood (not recorded which).

The DNA for the CDR3 is TGCAGCGTAACGGGGTATGCACGAGGCACTGAAGCTTTCTTT. Amino acids: CSVTGYARGTEAFF. The chain has TRBV29-1 and TRBJ1-1; D unresolved. Trimming removed 6 bases from V and 4 bases from J, with 18 bases in between. The CDR3 covers 14 residues. The V gene's germline CDR1 is SQVTM and CDR2 ANQGSEA.